The entry below describes one TCR beta chain. The data derive from a study of control samples from healthy donors and cancer patients. The CDR3 sequence is 15 residues long. V lost 1 base and J lost 5, with 11 bases in between. Per germline, CDR1 SGHVS and CDR2 FNYEAQ. Method: immunoSEQ multiplex PCR; TCRdb's copy keeps in-frame clones and lacks some. In the table there are over 90,000 clones, more than 85% of which are singletons. The material sequenced was PBMCs. The sequence was obtained from a man aged 60 to 75 with lung cancer. V and J are TRBV7-6 and TRBJ1-4, with D tentatively TRBD1 (5 bases). CDR3 in amino acids: CASSLVGVQNEKLFF. The CDR3 nucleotides are TGTGCCAGCAGCTTAGTGGGGGTGCAGAATGAAAAACTGTTTTTT.